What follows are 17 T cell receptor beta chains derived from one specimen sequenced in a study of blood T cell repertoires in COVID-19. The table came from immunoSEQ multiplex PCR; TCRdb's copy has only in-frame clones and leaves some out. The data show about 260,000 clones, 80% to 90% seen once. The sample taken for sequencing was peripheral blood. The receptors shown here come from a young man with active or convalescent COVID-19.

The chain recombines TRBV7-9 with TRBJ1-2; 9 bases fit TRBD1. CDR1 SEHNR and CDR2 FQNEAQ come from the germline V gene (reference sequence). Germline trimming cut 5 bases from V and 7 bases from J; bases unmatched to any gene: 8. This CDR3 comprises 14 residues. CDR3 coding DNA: TGTGCCAGCAGCACACAGGGGGCCGCGGGTGGCTACACCTTC. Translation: CASSTQGAAGGYTF.

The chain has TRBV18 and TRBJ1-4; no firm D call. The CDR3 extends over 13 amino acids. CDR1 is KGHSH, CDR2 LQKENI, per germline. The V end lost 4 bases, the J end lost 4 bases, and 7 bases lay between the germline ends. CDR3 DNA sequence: TGTGCCAGCTCACGGGCCCTTAATGAAAAACTGTTTTTT. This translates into CASSRALNEKLFF. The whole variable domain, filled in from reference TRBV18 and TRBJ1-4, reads NAGVMQNPRHLVRRRGQEARLRCSPMKGHSHVYWYRQLPEEGLKFMVYLQKENIIDESGMPKERFSAEFPKEGPSILRIQQVVRGDSAAYFCASSRALNEKLFFGSGTQLSVL.

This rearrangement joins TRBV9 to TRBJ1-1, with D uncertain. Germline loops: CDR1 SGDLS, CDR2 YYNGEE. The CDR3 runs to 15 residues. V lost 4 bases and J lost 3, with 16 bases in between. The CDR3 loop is CASSPTHRGDTEAFF. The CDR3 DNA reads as TGTGCCAGCAGCCCCACCCACCGAGGAGACACTGAAGCTTTCTTT.

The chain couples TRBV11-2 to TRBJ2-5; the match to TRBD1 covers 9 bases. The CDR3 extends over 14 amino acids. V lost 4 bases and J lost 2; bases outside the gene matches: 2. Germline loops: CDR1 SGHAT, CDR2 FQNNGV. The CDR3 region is CASSSDRGQETQYF. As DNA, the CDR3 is TGTGCCAGCAGCTCGGACAGGGGACAAGAGACCCAGTACTTC.

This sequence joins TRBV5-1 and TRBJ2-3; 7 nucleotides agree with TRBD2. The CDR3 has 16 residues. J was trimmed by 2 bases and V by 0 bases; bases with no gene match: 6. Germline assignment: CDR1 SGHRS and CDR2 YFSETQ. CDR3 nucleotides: TGCGCCAGCAGCTTGGGTCCGGGGGGAGTCACAGATACGCAGTATTTT. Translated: CASSLGPGGVTDTQYF.

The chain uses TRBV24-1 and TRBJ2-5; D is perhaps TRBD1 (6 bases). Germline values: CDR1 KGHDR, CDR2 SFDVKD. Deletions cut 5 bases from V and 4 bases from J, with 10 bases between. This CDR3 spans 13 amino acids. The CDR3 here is CATSGGGLETQYF. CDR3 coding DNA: TGTGCCACCAGTGGAGGGGGTCTAGAGACCCAGTACTTC.

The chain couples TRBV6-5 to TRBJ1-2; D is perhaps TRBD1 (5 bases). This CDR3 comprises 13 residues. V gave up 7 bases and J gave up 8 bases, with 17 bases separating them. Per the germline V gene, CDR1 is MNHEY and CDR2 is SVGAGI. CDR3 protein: CASKVREMRGYTF. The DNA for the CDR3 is TGTGCCAGCAAGGTCAGGGAAATGCGAGGCTACACCTTC.

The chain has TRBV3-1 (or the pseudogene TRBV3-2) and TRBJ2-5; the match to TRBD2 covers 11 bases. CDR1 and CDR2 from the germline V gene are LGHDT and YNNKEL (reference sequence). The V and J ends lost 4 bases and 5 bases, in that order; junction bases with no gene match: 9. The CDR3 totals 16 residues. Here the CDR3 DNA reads TGTGCCAGCAGCCCCGGGATAGCGGGGGGGCGGGAGACCCAGTACTTC. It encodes CASSPGIAGGRETQYF.

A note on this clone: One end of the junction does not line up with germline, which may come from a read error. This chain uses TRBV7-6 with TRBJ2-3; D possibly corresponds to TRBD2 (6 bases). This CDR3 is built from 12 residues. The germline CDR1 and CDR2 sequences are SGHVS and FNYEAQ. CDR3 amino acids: CASSPDFSGWDF. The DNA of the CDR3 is TGTGCCAGCAGCCCAGACTTTAGCGGCTGGGATTTT. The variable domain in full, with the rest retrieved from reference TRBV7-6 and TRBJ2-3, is GAGVSQSPRYKVTKRGQDVALRCDPISGHVSLYWYRQALGQGPEFLTYFNYEAQQDKSGLPNDRFSAERPEGSISTLTIQRTEQRDSAMYRCASSPDFSGWDFGPGTRLTVL.

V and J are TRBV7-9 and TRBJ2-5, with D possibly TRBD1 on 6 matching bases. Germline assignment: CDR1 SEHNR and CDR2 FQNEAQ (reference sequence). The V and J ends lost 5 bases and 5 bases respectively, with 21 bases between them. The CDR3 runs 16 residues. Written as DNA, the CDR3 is TGTGCCAGCAGCCCCCGCCAGGGGCTGGTCGTCGAGACCCAGTACTTC. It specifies CASSPRQGLVVETQYF.

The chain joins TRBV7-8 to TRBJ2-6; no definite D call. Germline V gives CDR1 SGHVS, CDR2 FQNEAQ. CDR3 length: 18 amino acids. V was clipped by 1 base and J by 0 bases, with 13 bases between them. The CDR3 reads CASSLVGTVRSGANVLTF. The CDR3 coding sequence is TGTGCCAGCAGCTTAGTTGGCACAGTCCGCTCTGGGGCCAACGTCCTGACTTTC. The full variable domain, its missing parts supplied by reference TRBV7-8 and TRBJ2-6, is GAGVSQSPRYKVAKRGQDVALRCDPISGHVSLFWYQQALGQGPEFLTYFQNEAQLDKSGLPSDRFFAERPEGSVSTLKIQRTQQEDSAVYLCASSLVGTVRSGANVLTFGAGSRLTVL.

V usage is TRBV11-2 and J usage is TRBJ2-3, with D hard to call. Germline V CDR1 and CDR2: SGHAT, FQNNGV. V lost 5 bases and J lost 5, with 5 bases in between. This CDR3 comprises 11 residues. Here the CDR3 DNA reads TGTGCCAGCAGCCCCAAAGATACGCAGTATTTT. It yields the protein CASSPKDTQYF.

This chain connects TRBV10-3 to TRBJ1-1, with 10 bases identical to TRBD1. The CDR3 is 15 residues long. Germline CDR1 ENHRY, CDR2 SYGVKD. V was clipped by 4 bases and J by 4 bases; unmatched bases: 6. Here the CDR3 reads CAISGNRQGATEAFF. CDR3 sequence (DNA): TGTGCCATCAGTGGAAACAGACAGGGGGCCACTGAAGCTTTCTTT.

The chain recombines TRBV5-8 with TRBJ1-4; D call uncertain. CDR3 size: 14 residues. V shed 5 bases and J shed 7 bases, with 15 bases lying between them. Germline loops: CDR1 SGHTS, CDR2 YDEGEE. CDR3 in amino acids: CASSYGRRSEKLFF. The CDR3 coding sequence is TGTGCCAGCAGTTACGGGAGACGGAGTGAAAAACTGTTTTTT.

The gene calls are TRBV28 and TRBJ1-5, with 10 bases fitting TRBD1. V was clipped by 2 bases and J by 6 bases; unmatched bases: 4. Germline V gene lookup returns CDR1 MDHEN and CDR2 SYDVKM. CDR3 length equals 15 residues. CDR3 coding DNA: TGTGCCAGCAGTTTAGGGACAGGGGACGTTCAGCCCCAGCATTTT. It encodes CASSLGTGDVQPQHF.

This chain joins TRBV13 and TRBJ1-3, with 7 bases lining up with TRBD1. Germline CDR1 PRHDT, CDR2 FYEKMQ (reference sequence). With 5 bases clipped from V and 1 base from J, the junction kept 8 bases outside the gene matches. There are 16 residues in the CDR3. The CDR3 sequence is CASSPDRWTSGNTIYF. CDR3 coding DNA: TGTGCCAGCAGCCCGGACAGGTGGACTTCTGGAAACACCATATATTTT.

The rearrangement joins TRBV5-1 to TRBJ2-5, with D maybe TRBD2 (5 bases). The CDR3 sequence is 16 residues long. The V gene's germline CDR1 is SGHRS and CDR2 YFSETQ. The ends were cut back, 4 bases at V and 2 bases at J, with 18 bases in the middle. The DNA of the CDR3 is TGCGCCAGCAGCCCTCCGGACGGAGGATATCAAGAGACCCAGTACTTC. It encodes CASSPPDGGYQETQYF.